This T cell receptor beta chain comes out of a study of follicular helper T cells after annual influenza vaccination. Study overall: For some subjects, blood spans the 2013-2014, 2014-2015 and 2015-2016 annual vaccinations. Study-level results: Yearly vaccinations repeatedly recalled conserved clonotypes in ICOS+CD38+ cTfh.

Documented time point: 2015-2016 season, 7 days after influenza vaccination. TCRdb keeps only in-frame clones here, not all; method: immunoSEQ multiplex PCR. The table includes some 10,000 clones, 75% to 85% detected once. There are 16 residues in the CDR3. CDR1 is SGDLS and CDR2 is YYNGEE in the germline V gene. The ends were cut back, 3 bases at V and 3 bases at J, with 18 bases in the middle. Comment on this clone: Antigen: not known.

The origin of this receptor is an adult who received the influenza vaccine. Sequencing was performed on CXCR5+ CD38- circulating T follicular helper cells from blood, taken 7 days after influenza vaccination. Noted subset: circulating Tfh, non-naive CD4+CXCR5+PD-1+ (ICOS+CD38+ or ICOS-CD38-). This sequence joins TRBV9 and TRBJ2-5; possible D gene TRBD1, 5 bases. The CDR3 DNA reads as TGTGCCAGCAGCGCAAGACTGACAGTACTAAAAGAGACCCAGTACTTC. It is translated as CASSARLTVLKETQYF.